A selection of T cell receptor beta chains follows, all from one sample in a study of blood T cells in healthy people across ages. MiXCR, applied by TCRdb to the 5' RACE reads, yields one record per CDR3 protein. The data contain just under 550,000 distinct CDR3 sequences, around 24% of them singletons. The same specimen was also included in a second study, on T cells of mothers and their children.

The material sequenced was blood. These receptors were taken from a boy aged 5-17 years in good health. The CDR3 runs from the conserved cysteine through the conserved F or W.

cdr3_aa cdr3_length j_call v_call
CASSLPTIWGYTF 13 TRBJ1-2 TRBV28
CASSTLLSGQGANYGYTF 18 TRBJ1-2 TRBV11-2
CSARGGVGPNEKLFF 15 TRBJ1-4 TRBV20-1
CASSQEFAAFASEKLFF 17 TRBJ1-4 TRBV4-3
CASRPLTGELFWANVLTF 18 TRBJ2-6 TRBV28
CASSLEGANNSPLHF 15 TRBJ1-6 TRBV7-2
CASSLASYEQFF 12 TRBJ2-1 TRBV13
CSARDTGQADYNSPLHF 17 TRBJ1-6 TRBV20-1
CATSRGSEPETQYF 14 TRBJ2-5 TRBV15
CASSPLGAVSSYNSPLHF 18 TRBJ1-6 TRBV28
CASSLKVYLRETQYF 15 TRBJ2-5 TRBV27
CASSLEISGANVLTF 15 TRBJ2-6 TRBV7-2